These T cell receptor beta chains were read from a single sample in a study of beta chain features in type 1 diabetes. Using immunoSEQ multiplex PCR, the repertoire was profiled, and TCRdb retains in-frame clones only, with some absent. This table holds approximately 330,000 clones, more than 9.5% found once. The sequencing sample was made of naive CD4+ T cells from blood. Receptor source: a woman under 40 in good health. The conserved cysteine and the conserved F or W are not part of the CDR3 here. Some rows mark clone size as missing; the rest say once, few, many or name a class of expanded clone.

size	V	CDR3
many	TRBV29-1	SVEGSVNEQF
few	TRBV11-3	ASSVAGDRAYNEQF
few	TRBV4-2	ASSQGGQGTSKTEAF
few	TRBV30	AWSGRDSYNEQF
-	TRBV6-5	ATIGLGGLNEQF
-	TRBV7-9	ASRLTGVAQETQY
-	TRBV4-3	ASSHQVADTQY
few	TRBV28	ARLPGLAGNVAYEQF
few	TRBV7-7	ASSLAGSYNEQF
-	TRBV6-1	ASSDPGSNQPQH
few	TRBV4-2	ASSQDPLGLAGVNEQF
-	TRBV27	ASSSHLGSGSAYNEQF
-	TRBV28	ATISVGLAGSEQF
few	TRBV18	ASSPRQGDGSGKNTEAF
-	TRBV10-3	ATKIALKETQY
few	TRBV7-2	ASSIQGGGYT
-	TRBV5-6	ASSLVIGTDYSYEQY
few	TRBV11-1	ASSLDRGRENEQY
-	TRBV18	ASSPELAGSTGELF
-	TRBV4-3	ASSQRNRGGSYNEQF
few	TRBV4-3	ASSQLMAGGNTGELF
-	TRBV29-1	SVGGGWDVSYEQY
few	TRBV6-5	ASNGGTEAF
-	TRBV4-2	ASSGGTGGPSGANVLT
few	TRBV7-6	ASSLTSTSGGRTQY
-	TRBV29-1	SAERSGGRSYNEQF
few	TRBV7-9	ASSFPDRGSEQY
few	TRBV7-6	ASSSPTAADTQY
-	TRBV2	ASSAGLAASYEQY
-	TRBV14	ASSQDVFSETQY
-	TRBV28	ASSPRDRFSYEQY
-	TRBV19	ASIRTGTNYGYT
few	TRBV29-1	SVDPGRANEQF
-	TRBV11-2	ASSRQGQETQY
few	TRBV15	ATSTQGPLNEQF
-	TRBV7-2	ASSLLGPKGGGRNQPQH
-	TRBV11-3	ASSESGIVTQY
-	TRBV6-6	ASSSPELAKNIQY
-	TRBV2	ASSEQGPASGYT
few	TRBV28	ASSPGGASYEQY
few	TRBV6-5	ASSYDFGQGNIQY
few	TRBV11-2	ASNPGGAEQF
few	TRBV5-1	ASRRVEVETQY
few	TRBV27	ASSPGLAVGYT
few	TRBV28	ASSSTSGSSWGNEQF
-	TRBV28	ASSLGSVGGSWEQF
few	TRBV7-3	ASRYSGSGEQF
few	TRBV7-9	ASSPSREGKLF
few	TRBV6-5	ASRNRGSGGELF
few	TRBV28	ASSLFGTGGNIQY
few	TRBV30	AWSVIGGRAEQY
-	TRBV5-6	ASSSGQGVFRETQY
few	TRBV30	AWSKQGQNTEAF
few	TRBV4-2	ASSQETSGVYEQY